The T cell receptor (beta chain) described here comes from a study of blood T cell repertoires in COVID-19. Overall study: Both acute and convalescent COVID-19 samples were obtained from the United States, Italy and Spain.

The CDR3 length is 16 residues. The V segment lost 3 bases and the J segment 0 bases; nucleotides outside the gene matches: 3. The germline gives CDR1 SGHAT, CDR2 FQNNGV. Only in-frame clones appear in the TCRdb table, and some are missing; sequencing was by immunoSEQ multiplex PCR. This table has tens of thousands of clones, about 76% appearing once. The TCR comes from a woman aged 80 or over with active or convalescent COVID-19. The rearrangement joins TRBV11-2 to TRBJ2-2; 8 nucleotides align to TRBD2. Input material: peripheral blood. CDR3 coding DNA: TGTGCCAGCAGCTTCGGCGGGGGGTCGAACACCGGGGAGCTGTTTTTT. It encodes CASSFGGGSNTGELFF.